These T cell receptor beta chains were read from a single sample in a study of cytomegalovirus exposure and HLA in healthy donors. Assay: immunoSEQ multiplex PCR; the TCRdb copy retains only in-frame clones and omits some. The repertoire holds approximately 190,000 clones, with about 77% as singletons. Material: PBMCs. All receptors come from a young woman in good health and CMV-seropositive. The CDR3 runs from the conserved cysteine through the conserved F or W. The D gene is left open where the match is weak. Some rows have no size entry. The others give once, few or many, or a class for an expanded clone.

d_call j_call clone_size v_call cdr3_nt cdr3_aa
TRBD2 TRBJ2-3 - TRBV7-2 TGTGCCAGCAGCACCCGGACTAGCGGTTTCGGTACAGATACGCAGTATTTT CASSTRTSGFGTDTQYF
TRBD2 TRBJ2-1 - TRBV9 TGTGCCAGCAGCGTAGATAGCGGGGTTTCCTACAATGAGCAGTTCTTC CASSVDSGVSYNEQFF
- TRBJ2-7 - TRBV27 TGTGCCAGCAGTTTCGTCCGGACTCCTACGCAGCAGTACTTC CASSFVRTPTQQYF
TRBD2 TRBJ2-2 once TRBV4-1 TGCGCCAGCAGCGTAGCGGGCGCCGCGAACACCGGGGAGCTGTTTTTT CASSVAGAANTGELFF
- TRBJ1-1 - TRBV18 TGTGCCAGCTCACCCACAGTAGTAGGGAACACTGAAGCTTTCTTT CASSPTVVGNTEAFF
TRBD2 TRBJ2-5 - TRBV7-2 TGTGCCAGCAGCCGAACTAGCGGGGGAGAGACCCAGTACTTC CASSRTSGGETQYF
TRBD1 TRBJ1-4 - TRBV11-2 TGTGCCAGCAGCTTAGAGCCAGGGGGAGCAACTAATGAAAAACTGTTTTTT CASSLEPGGATNEKLFF
- TRBJ2-2 - TRBV6-4 TGTGCCAGCTCGGCGGCTAACACCGGGGAGCTGTTTTTT CASSAANTGELFF
- TRBJ1-5 - TRBV7-2 TGTGCCAGCAGCTTAAGGGACGGGGGGAGTCAGCCCCAGCATTTT CASSLRDGGSQPQHF
- TRBJ1-4 - TRBV25-1 TGTGCCAGCAGGGGGCCAGTGGGGAATGAAAAACTGTTTTTT CASRGPVGNEKLFF
- TRBJ2-5 medium-sized TRBV25-1 TGTGCCAGCAGTGAATTTCATACAGGCCTAAGTATGACCCAGTACTTC CASSEFHTGLSMTQYF
- TRBJ1-3 once TRBV27 TGTGCCAGCAAGAGAGGGGGTTCAGCTGGAAACACCATATATTTT CASKRGGSAGNTIYF
- TRBJ2-5 - TRBV28 TGTGCCAGCAGTCGGGACCAAGAGACCCAGTACTTC CASSRDQETQYF
TRBD1 TRBJ2-3 - TRBV27 TGTGCCAGCAGTCAAGTAGACAGGGTCACAGATACGCAGTATTTT CASSQVDRVTDTQYF
TRBD1 TRBJ1-5 - TRBV18 TGTGCCAGCTCACTGCGGGACAGGGATCAGCCCCAGCATTTT CASSLRDRDQPQHF
- TRBJ2-7 - TRBV5-1 TGCGCCAGCAGCTTGAACGCAGGGGATTACTACGAGCAGTACTTC CASSLNAGDYYEQYF